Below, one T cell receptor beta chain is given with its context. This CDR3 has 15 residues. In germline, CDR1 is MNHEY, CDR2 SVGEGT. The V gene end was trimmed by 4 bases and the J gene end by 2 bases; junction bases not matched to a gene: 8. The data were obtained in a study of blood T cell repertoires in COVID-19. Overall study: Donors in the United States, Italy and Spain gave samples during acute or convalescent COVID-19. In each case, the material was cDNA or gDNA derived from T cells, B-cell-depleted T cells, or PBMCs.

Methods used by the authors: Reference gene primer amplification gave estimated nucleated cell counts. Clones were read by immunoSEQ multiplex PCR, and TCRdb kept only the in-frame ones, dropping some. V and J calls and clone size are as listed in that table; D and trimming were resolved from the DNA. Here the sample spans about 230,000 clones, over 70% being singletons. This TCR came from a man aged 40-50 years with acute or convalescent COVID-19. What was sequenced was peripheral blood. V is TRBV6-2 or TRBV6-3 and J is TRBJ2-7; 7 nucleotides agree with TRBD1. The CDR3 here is CASSLSPGQPYEQYF. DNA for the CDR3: TGTGCCAGCAGTTTATCTCCGGGACAGCCCTACGAGCAGTACTTC.